A single sample gave rise to the 22 T cell receptor beta chains below, sequenced in a study of cytomegalovirus exposure and HLA in healthy donors. The study ran its PCR with 60 Vbeta and 13 Jbeta primers. Profiling relied on immunoSEQ multiplex PCR, and the TCRdb table lists in-frame clones only, not all of them. The sample comprises fewer than 150,000 clones, about 80% of which are singletons, and roughly 4.2% rests with the top ten. The sample was PBMCs. The receptors derive from a man aged 35 to 55 in good health and CMV-seropositive.

The genes are TRBV4-1 and TRBJ2-2; no clear D gene. Germline assignment: CDR1 MGHRA and CDR2 YSYEKL. The CDR3 is made up of 17 amino acids. Trimming left V 1 base short and J 1 base short, with 13 bases between. In DNA, the CDR3 is TGCGCCAGCAGCCAAGTACGGGTGCGGAAGAACACCGGGGAGCTGTTTTTT. This codes for CASSQVRVRKNTGELFF.

A few counts support this clone. The chain has TRBV11-2 and TRBJ2-7, with no clear D. The ends were cut back, 2 bases at V and 5 bases at J, with 16 bases in the middle. This CDR3 comprises 15 residues. CDR1 is SGHAT and CDR2 is FQNNGV in the germline V gene. For the CDR3, the DNA is TGTGCCAGCAGCTTACTCTCAAATGCAGGCAACGAGCAGTACTTC. Its protein product is CASSLLSNAGNEQYF.

Concerning this clone itself: The same CDR3 arises from other DNA sequences in this sample as well. The genes are TRBV5-1 and TRBJ2-5; 11 bases map to TRBD1. Germline trimming cut 5 bases from V and 8 bases from J; bases unmatched to any gene: 11. The germline gives CDR1 SGHRS, CDR2 YFSETQ. This CDR3 is built from 15 residues. CDR3 coding DNA: TGCGCCAGCAGAACGCGGGACAGGGGGTGGGAAACCCAGTACTTC. Its translation is CASRTRDRGWETQYF.

This clone came up once. This sequence joins TRBV4-1 and TRBJ2-7, with TRBD1 matching over 8 bases. After removal of 4 bases from V and 5 bases from J, the junction contained 7 bases not matched to a gene. CDR3 length equals 14 residues. Germline CDR1 is MGHRA and CDR2 is YSYEKL. This CDR3 is CASSRSRGPDEQYF. In DNA, the CDR3 is TGCGCCAGCAGCCGATCCAGGGGGCCCGACGAGCAGTACTTC.

The chain is built from TRBV10-2 and TRBJ2-1, with 9 bases fitting TRBD2. CDR1 is WSHSY, CDR2 SAAADI, per germline. V lost 0 bases to trimming and J lost 9 bases; unmatched junction nucleotides: 6. The CDR3 runs to 15 residues. The DNA of the CDR3 is TGCGCCAGCAGTGAGTCTGTAGCGGGAGCGAGTGAGCAGTTCTTC. It specifies CASSESVAGASEQFF.

This sequence joins TRBV7-8 and TRBJ2-5; 11 bases are shared with TRBD2. The last part of the DNA fits TRBJ2-7 better; the J call may be wrong. The CDR3 length is 16 residues. Germline CDR1 reads SGHVS; CDR2 reads FQNEAQ. CDR3 amino acids: CASSLGSTSGTYEQYF. CDR3 DNA sequence: TGTGCCAGCAGCTTAGGGTCGACTAGCGGGACCTACGAGCAGTACTTC.

This chain uses TRBV18 with TRBJ1-4, with TRBD1 matching over 7 bases. The CDR3 totals 15 residues. J was trimmed by 0 bases and V by 4 bases; bases with no gene match: 2. Germline-derived CDR1 and CDR2 are KGHSH and LQKENI. DNA of the CDR3: TGTGCCAGCTCACGGGACAGCGCAACTAATGAAAAACTGTTTTTT. Its protein is CASSRDSATNEKLFF.

The chain is built from TRBV10-3 and TRBJ2-7, with no clear D. In germline, CDR1 is ENHRY, CDR2 SYGVKD. Trimming shortened V by 2 bases and J by 1 base, and 3 bases separated the two germline ends. This CDR3 region has 12 residues. The CDR3 spells CAISELSYEQYF. DNA of the CDR3: TGTGCCATCAGTGAGCTTTCCTACGAGCAGTACTTC.

The chain links TRBV10-3 to TRBJ1-5; D not resolved. With 4 bases removed from V and 2 bases from J, the gap between germline ends came to 6 bases. CDR3 length equals 13 residues. Germline CDR1 reads ENHRY; CDR2 reads SYGVKD. The CDR3 spells CAISVNGNQPQHF. The CDR3 DNA follows: TGTGCCATCAGTGTTAATGGCAATCAGCCCCAGCATTTT.

This clone has just one count. The chain joins TRBV6-5 to TRBJ2-7, with TRBD1 matching over 8 bases. The trim removed 5 bases at V and 2 bases at J, leaving 8 bases unmatched. The CDR3 has 15 residues. Germline CDR1 is MNHEY and CDR2 is SVGAGI. This CDR3 is CASSAPGTGTYEQYF. The CDR3 bases are TGTGCCAGCAGTGCCCCCGGGACAGGCACCTACGAGCAGTACTTC.

The chain employs TRBV4-1 and TRBJ2-2; 13 bases are a match to TRBD2. CDR1 and CDR2 from the germline V gene are MGHRA and YSYEKL. The ends lost 5 bases at V and 5 bases at J; junction bases unmatched: 5. The CDR3 sequence is 16 residues long. CDR3 DNA sequence: TGCGCCAGCAGCGGCACGACTAGCGGGAGGACCGGGGAGCTGTTTTTT. Its translation: CASSGTTSGRTGELFF.

This clone was counted only a few times. V usage is TRBV6-6 and J usage is TRBJ2-7, with D maybe TRBD1 (6 bases). In germline, CDR1 is MNHNY, CDR2 SVGAGI (reference sequence). The ends were cut back, 6 bases at V and 6 bases at J, with 21 bases in the middle. This CDR3 has 15 amino acids. CDR3 in DNA: TGTGCCAGCAGCCCTCCCGGGACAAGAGGAATCGAGCAGTACTTC. Protein: CASSPPGTRGIEQYF.

The chain joins TRBV29-1 to TRBJ1-1, with D tentatively TRBD1 (6 bases). V was pared by 3 bases and J by 4 bases, with 12 bases between. The CDR3 covers 13 residues. Germline loops: CDR1 SQVTM, CDR2 ANQGSEA. CDR3 sequence (DNA): TGCAGCGTTGAGGGGGAAGGGGGCACTGAAGCTTTCTTT. It translates to CSVEGEGGTEAFF.

This chain links TRBV5-1 with TRBJ2-1; TRBD2 matches 16 bases. CDR3 length: 17 amino acids. Germline V gives CDR1 SGHRS, CDR2 YFSETQ. Germline trimming cut 0 bases from V and 10 bases from J; bases unmatched to any gene: 7. CDR3 DNA: TGCGCCAGCAGCTTGGCGGGGACTAGCGGGAGGGTCCAAGAGCAGTTCTTC. Translated, it gives CASSLAGTSGRVQEQFF.

The genes are TRBV5-6 and TRBJ2-1; the match to TRBD2 covers 11 bases. CDR1 and CDR2 from the germline V gene are SGHDT and YYEEEE. Trimming removed 4 bases from V and 4 bases from J; junction bases left unmatched: 4. The CDR3 length is 15 residues. The CDR3, as DNA: TGTGCCAGCAGCGACGGACTAGCGGGTTACAATGAGCAGTTCTTC. Amino acid sequence: CASSDGLAGYNEQFF.

This clone was seen only a few times. The chain has TRBV5-4 and TRBJ2-3; a possible D gene is TRBD1 (6 bases). The CDR3 has 11 amino acids. Per the germline V gene, CDR1 is SGHNT and CDR2 is YYREEE (reference sequence). V was cut by 7 bases and J by 11 bases, with 14 bases left in between. DNA of the CDR3: TGTGCCAGCGTCTTAGGGGGTTTGCAGTATTTT. Protein sequence: CASVLGGLQYF.

V and J are TRBV19 and TRBJ2-1; TRBD2 aligns across 8 bases. CDR1 is LNHDA and CDR2 is SQIVND in the germline V gene (reference sequence). V lost 3 bases to trimming and J lost 6 bases; unmatched junction nucleotides: 7. The CDR3 sequence is 15 residues long. The CDR3 loop reads CASSIQGLVSNEQFF. The CDR3 DNA reads TGTGCCAGTAGTATTCAGGGACTAGTATCCAATGAGCAGTTCTTC.

This chain uses TRBV18 with TRBJ1-5, with a weak D call TRBD1 (6 bases). The CDR3 covers 14 residues. Per germline, CDR1 KGHSH and CDR2 LQKENI. Trimming removed 3 bases from V and 11 bases from J, with 17 bases in between. The CDR3 region has the DNA TGTGCCAGCTCACCGGGCCAGGGGATCGGGACCCAGCATTTT. Translation: CASSPGQGIGTQHF.

This clone was observed a few times. The chain employs TRBV30 and TRBJ1-1, with no clear D. The germline V gene has CDR1 GTSNPN and CDR2 SVGIG (reference sequence). The CDR3 loop spans 12 amino acids. The germline V and J ends were trimmed by 3 bases and 1 base, with 6 bases remaining between them. Here the CDR3 reads CAWSRSNTEAFF. The DNA of the CDR3 is TGTGCCTGGAGCCGGTCGAACACTGAAGCTTTCTTT.

V gene TRBV29-1 combines with J gene TRBJ2-1, with D perhaps matching TRBD1 (6 bases). V lost 6 bases and J lost 0, with 9 bases in between. CDR1 SQVTM and CDR2 ANQGSEA come from the germline V gene. This CDR3 has 13 amino acids. The chain's CDR3 is CSVQGTSYNEQFF. Written as DNA, the CDR3 is TGCAGCGTACAGGGCACCTCCTACAATGAGCAGTTCTTC.

There are a few counts of this clone. The chain joins TRBV6-5 to TRBJ2-2, with D possibly matching TRBD2 (5 bases). The CDR3 runs to 14 residues. Germline CDR1 and CDR2: MNHEY and SVGAGI. V was shortened by 2 bases and J by 4 bases, with 8 bases between the two germline ends. The CDR3 DNA sequence: TGTGCCAGCAGTTACGGAGGCTTCACCGGGGAGCTGTTTTTT. It specifies CASSYGGFTGELFF.

The J gene is TRBJ1-1, the V gene TRBV2; D not certain. Trimming took off 4 bases at V and 11 bases at J, with 14 bases between the two ends. CDR3 length: 12 amino acids. The germline V gene encodes CDR1 SNHLY and CDR2 FYNNEI. CDR3 loop: CASSVRTRHAFF. The CDR3 DNA reads as TGTGCCAGCAGTGTGCGGACTCGACACGCTTTCTTT.